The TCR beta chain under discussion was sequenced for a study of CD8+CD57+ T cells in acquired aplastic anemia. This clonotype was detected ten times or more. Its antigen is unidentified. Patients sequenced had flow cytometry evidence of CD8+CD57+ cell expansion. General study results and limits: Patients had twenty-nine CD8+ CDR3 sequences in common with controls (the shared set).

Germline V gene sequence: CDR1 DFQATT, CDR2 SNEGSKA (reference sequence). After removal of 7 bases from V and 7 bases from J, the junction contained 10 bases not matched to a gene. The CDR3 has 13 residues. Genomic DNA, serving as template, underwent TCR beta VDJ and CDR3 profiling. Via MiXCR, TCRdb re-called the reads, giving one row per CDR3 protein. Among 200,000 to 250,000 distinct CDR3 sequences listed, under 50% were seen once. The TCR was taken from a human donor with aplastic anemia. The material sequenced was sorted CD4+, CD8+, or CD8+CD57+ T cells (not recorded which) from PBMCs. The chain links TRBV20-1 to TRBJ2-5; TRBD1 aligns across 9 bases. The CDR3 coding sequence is TGCAGTGTGGAGGACAGGGGACCTGGGACCCAGTACTTC. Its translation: CSVEDRGPGTQYF.